This TCR beta chain was identified in a study of cytomegalovirus exposure and HLA in healthy donors (dated by TCRdb to between 2016 and 2019). For the study in its entirety: A later analysis indicated that the 120 or so validation repertoires were generated on the platform also employed for the 700 or so repertoires of the first cohort. The study aimed to test whether signatures of past pathogen exposure could be identified by cataloging public T cell receptors. A separate validation cohort of approximately 130 different subjects was used in addition to the roughly 700-subject first cohort. The study combined high-throughput TCR immunosequencing, statistical association of individual TCRs with disease status, and machine learning to predict cytomegalovirus infection status.

General conclusions and limits of the study: A later analysis had no HLA typing for the validation cohort, so co-occurrence there was scored across all 110 or so repertoires. The study listed over 150 TCR beta chains as associated with cytomegalovirus. The classifier was reported to diagnose cytomegalovirus status with high specificity and sensitivity in both the original cohort and the validation cohort. The authors suggested that the approach could potentially be generalized to other disease states and immunological phenotypes. Most TCR sequences were seen in very few donors, while some public TCRs were found in many individuals. In a later analysis, TCRs clustered in the first cohort were found to also tend to co-occur in the 130 or so validation repertoires, with approximately 95% of cluster scores above 0. Three of the identified cytomegalovirus-associated TCR beta chains were confirmed in vitro to be specific for cytomegalovirus antigens.

The germline ends are 11 bases apart after V is trimmed by 4 bases and J by 0 bases. CDR1 SGHRS and CDR2 YFSETQ are derived from the germline V gene. From its cysteine to its phenylalanine, the CDR3 spans 16 amino acids. The retained sequence is limited to the CDR3, 48 bases, with the frame set at the first base. With respect to this clone: The target of this receptor is not known. Qualities for individual bases were not recorded, and no much larger clone is one base off.

Donors formed part of the validation cohort, which comprised over a hundred subjects and was distinct from the first cohort of 670 or so subjects. Library preparation used the immunoSEQ multiplex PCR assay. Processing in the source paper ran as follows. A statistical classification framework was built to diagnose cytomegalovirus status from the catalog of TCR beta chain sequences. TCRdb mirrors the immuneACCESS table, restricted to in-frame sequences. Some clones are absent from its copies; in checked studies, under half trace to an unresolved V gene, and the reason for the others is unknown. For V, J and clone size, that table is used; D and trimming come from the DNA. The sample table shows roughly 150,000 clones, and approximately 96% are seen once. The ten largest clones add up to around 0.9% of the sample.

The source of this sequence is a woman aged 18 to 35 in good health and CMV-seronegative. This receptor chain uses TRBV5-1 and TRBJ1-6, and possibly TRBD1, on 6 matching bases. Sequences were obtained from PBMCs. The DNA sequence is TGCGCCAGCAGCGCCGGACAGAGCTCCTATAATTCACCCCTCCACTTT. This sequence encodes CASSAGQSSYNSPLHF.